The next 16 T cell receptor beta chains were all read from a single sample in a study of T cells in Graves' hyperthyroidism and ophthalmopathy. RNA transcripts gave rise to amplified TCR beta CDR3 regions. A first-round RT-PCR of the TCR CDR3 used the HTBI primer set. TCRdb redid the calling of the multiplex PCR reads with MiXCR, one entry per CDR3 protein. The data show hundreds of thousands of distinct CDR3 sequences, with 12% to 15% seen just once and around 32% held by the top ten. Material for sequencing was blood. These receptors originate from a middle-aged woman with Graves' ophthalmopathy.

This clonotype turned up a few times. The rearrangement joins TRBV18 to TRBJ2-7; a possible D gene is TRBD1 (5 bases). V was cut by 5 bases and J by 0 bases, with 8 bases left in between. The CDR3 is made up of 13 amino acids. Germline CDR1 reads KGHSH; CDR2 reads LQKENI. The CDR3 nucleotides are TGTGCCAGCTCAATCGACAGCTCCTACGAGCAGTACTTC. Amino acid sequence: CASSIDSSYEQYF.

This clonotype occurred a few times. The rearrangement links TRBV4-1 to TRBJ2-5, with 12 nucleotides matching TRBD2. The CDR3 extends over 19 amino acids. J lost 2 bases, V lost 2 bases, and 12 bases had no gene match. Per the germline V gene, CDR1 is MGHRA and CDR2 is YSYEKL. The CDR3 sequence: CASSQRLAGDLFGQETQYF. CDR3 nucleotides: TGCGCCAGCAGCCAACGACTAGCGGGAGATCTCTTTGGGCAAGAGACCCAGTACTTC.

This clonotype was recorded at least ten times. The rearrangement links TRBV20-1 to TRBJ2-7; weak D call: TRBD1 (6 bases). V was pared by 0 bases and J by 2 bases, with 14 bases between. Per germline, CDR1 DFQATT and CDR2 SNEGSKA (reference sequence). The CDR3 contains 15 residues. DNA of the CDR3: TGCAGTGCTAGAGATTTGACAGGTACACCCTACGAGCAGTACTTC. The encoded protein is CSARDLTGTPYEQYF.

This clonotype was counted between two and nine times. Its ends do not fully match the called genes, so a read error is possible. V usage is TRBV7-9 and J usage is TRBJ1-3; no clear D. The germline V gene has CDR1 SEHNR and CDR2 FQNEAQ (reference sequence). This CDR3 has 15 residues. CDR3 in DNA: TGTGCCAGCAGCTTTACGGGTAGCTCTGGAGACACCATATATTTT. Its protein product is CASSFTGSSGDTIYF.

This clonotype occurred many times. The chain is built from TRBV6-1 and TRBJ2-5; a weak D match, TRBD1 (5 bases). CDR1 is MNHNS, CDR2 SASEGT, per germline. The CDR3 loop spans 15 amino acids. V was clipped by 0 bases and J by 1 base, with 9 bases between them. Here the CDR3 reads CASSEAMGPQETQYF. The CDR3 region has the DNA TGTGCCAGCAGTGAAGCGATGGGGCCCCAAGAGACCCAGTACTTC.

This clonotype has a handful of counts. The genes are TRBV25-1 and TRBJ2-1; 7 bases match TRBD1. This CDR3 has 14 residues. Trimming removed 8 bases from V and 1 base from J; junction bases left unmatched: 5. CDR1 and CDR2 from the germline V gene are MGHDK and SYGVNS. The CDR3 region is CASQQGFSYNEQFF. CDR3 bases: TGTGCCAGCCAACAGGGGTTTTCCTACAATGAGCAGTTCTTC.

At least ten counts were recorded for this clonotype. V and J are TRBV20-1 and TRBJ2-1; D is ambiguous. The V end lost 0 bases, the J end lost 3 bases, and 9 bases lay between the germline ends. Germline CDR1 reads DFQATT; CDR2 reads SNEGSKA (reference sequence). The CDR3 is 14 residues long. CDR3 nucleotides: TGCAGTGCTAGAGATCATCTTGACTACAATGAGCAGTTCTTC. Translation gives CSARDHLDYNEQFF.

This clonotype was detected many times. V usage is TRBV6-1 and J usage is TRBJ1-5; TRBD1 aligns across 7 bases. The V gene's germline CDR1 is MNHNS and CDR2 SASEGT. V was pared by 2 bases and J by 6 bases, with 4 bases of the junction left unmatched. The CDR3 contains 14 residues. CDR3: CASSENRGPQPQHF. CDR3 in DNA: TGTGCCAGCAGTGAAAACAGGGGTCCTCAGCCCCAGCATTTT.

This clonotype was counted at least ten times. The V gene is TRBV7-8, the J gene TRBJ2-3; D not certain. Between the trimmed V and J ends, which lost 3 bases and 1 base, there was a span of 2 bases. The CDR3 runs 12 residues. Looked up from germline, CDR1 is SGHVS and CDR2 is FQNEAQ. In nucleotides, the CDR3 is TGTGCCAGCAGCTTTGGCACAGATACGCAGTATTTT. Translating it yields CASSFGTDTQYF.

This clonotype was recorded many times. The chain carries TRBV7-8 and TRBJ2-3; D not certain. Germline lookup yields CDR1 SGHVS and CDR2 FQNEAQ. This CDR3 spans 13 amino acids. Between the trimmed V and J ends, which lost 2 bases and 8 bases, there was a span of 11 bases. For the CDR3, the DNA is TGTGCCAGCAGCTTAAGGGTCGGCTCTACGCAGTATTTT. Encoded protein: CASSLRVGSTQYF. Based on the CDR3 plus reference TRBV7-8 and TRBJ2-3, the full variable domain is GAGVSQSPRYKVAKRGQDVALRCDPISGHVSLFWYQQALGQGPEFLTYFQNEAQLDKSGLPSDRFFAERPEGSVSTLKIQRTQQEDSAVYLCASSLRVGSTQYFGPGTRLTVL.

This clonotype was detected many times. J is TRBJ1-6 and V is TRBV28, with TRBD1 matching 7 bases. The germline V gene encodes CDR1 MDHEN and CDR2 SYDVKM. V shed 9 bases and J 10 bases; nucleotides not matched to a gene: 6. The CDR3 is made up of 12 amino acids. The chain's CDR3 is CASKQGWSPLHF. CDR3 nucleotides: TGTGCCAGTAAACAGGGGTGGTCACCCCTCCACTTT.

The table lists this clonotype with a few counts. The V and J genes are TRBV28 and TRBJ2-1; D ambiguous. Per the germline V gene, CDR1 is MDHEN and CDR2 is SYDVKM. Trimming pared 2 bases from V and 0 bases from J, leaving 11 bases between. This CDR3 comprises 16 residues. As DNA, the CDR3 is TGTGCCAGCAGTTTACGAACCGTCTCCTCCTACAATGAGCAGTTCTTC. As protein: CASSLRTVSSYNEQFF.

This clonotype was seen repeatedly, ten times or more. V and J are TRBV12-5 and TRBJ2-3, with D unresolved. The V and J ends lost 2 bases and 4 bases respectively, with 19 bases between them. This CDR3 has 17 amino acids. The germline V gene has CDR1 LGHNT and CDR2 FRNRAP. The CDR3 nucleotides are TGTGCTAGTGGTTTGACCAACAAGGGTATTGAATCAGATACGCAGTATTTT. Translating it yields CASGLTNKGIESDTQYF.

There are many counts of this clonotype. The genes are TRBV28 and TRBJ2-2; D possibly corresponds to TRBD2 (5 bases). V was trimmed by 8 bases and J by 7 bases, leaving 17 bases between them. CDR1 and CDR2 from the germline V gene are MDHEN and SYDVKM. The CDR3 covers 14 residues. The CDR3 loop is CASQPGSRSGELFF. CDR3 DNA: TGTGCCAGCCAGCCGGGGAGTCGGAGCGGGGAGCTGTTTTTT.

In this sample, this clonotype turned up many times. This chain joins TRBV6-1 and TRBJ2-3; no reliable D call. Trimming pared 5 bases from V and 3 bases from J, leaving 15 bases between. Per the germline V gene, CDR1 is MNHNS and CDR2 is SASEGT. CDR3 length equals 15 residues. CDR3 sequence (DNA): TGTGCCAGCAGTTACGTCAGAATATCTACAGATACGCAGTATTTT. Its translation: CASSYVRISTDTQYF.

This clonotype turned up a few times. The chain carries TRBV29-1 and TRBJ2-3; D is uncertain. Germline CDR1 is SQVTM and CDR2 is ANQGSEA. V was clipped by 6 bases and J by 6 bases, with 10 bases between them. This CDR3 has 11 residues. The CDR3 bases are TGCAGCGTCCGGCCCTTGGATACGCAGTATTTT. This sequence encodes CSVRPLDTQYF.